This paragraph reports one TCR beta chain. This record comes from a study of shared T cell receptors in the human thymus. Profiling relied on immunoSEQ multiplex PCR, and the TCRdb table lists in-frame clones only, not all of them. The sample lists 700,000 or so clones; approximately 85% were seen once. The V gene end was trimmed by 0 bases and the J gene end by 3 bases; junction bases not matched to a gene: 12. Germline-derived CDR1 and CDR2 are SGDLS and YYNGEE. The length of the CDR3 is 17 residues. This sample was shared with a second study, whose subject was human thymus T cells.

The source is a girl under three years old with a congenital heart defect. The chain has TRBV9 and TRBJ2-7, with 7 positions matching TRBD1. The sequencing sample was made of thymocytes. This CDR3 reads CASSVGPRTGKFYEQYF. The CDR3 region has the DNA TGTGCCAGCAGCGTAGGTCCGAGGACAGGAAAGTTCTACGAGCAGTACTTC.